This T cell receptor (beta chain) was found in a study of CD8+CD57+ T cells in acquired aplastic anemia (dated by TCRdb to 2016 to 2018). For the wider study: DNA extracted from sorted CD4+ and CD8+ cells had a mean of about 3.2 ug, with a range of about 0.18 to 27.4 ug. A CD8+CD57+ expansion meant a frequency higher than the mean frequency seen in healthy subjects.

Flow cytometry had shown CD8+CD57+ cell expansion in the patients selected for sequencing. All patients had severe acquired aplastic anemia diagnosed by International Study of Aplastic Anemia and Agranulocytosis and Camitta criteria. Patients had received no therapy at the time of blood sampling. TCR repertoires of sorted CD4+ and CD8+ blood T cells from severe aplastic anemia patients and healthy subjects were deep-sequenced in the study. In the USA, patient enrollment took place under clinicaltrials.gov protocols 00001620, 01623167, 00001397, 00071045, 00081523 and 00961064. Ficoll-Paque density gradient centrifugation was used to isolate peripheral blood mononuclear cells. CD4+ and CD8+ T cells were sorted by FACS or magnetic beads before DNA extraction. Results the study describes overall, beyond this receptor: Around 30 CD8+ CDR3 sequences were found to be shared between patients and controls, but these sequences appeared to be highly expressed in patients and within the immunodominant clones of the patients. No significant difference in CD8+ Simpson's diversity was found between patients and healthy controls (P=0.060).

CDR1 and CDR2 (SNHLY, FYNNEI) derive from the germline V gene. The CDR3 runs 14 amino acids, cysteine and phenylalanine included. Kept here is only the CDR3 DNA, which spans 42 bases and is read in frame from base 1. The germline V and J ends show losses of 2 bases and 10 bases respectively, and no gene match explains 6 bases of the junction. With regard to this clonotype: It lacks a known antigen. No base quality values were provided; no much bigger clone lies one nucleotide off.

Profiling of TCR beta VDJ combinations and CDR3 sequences used genomic DNA as the template. An Illumina HiSeq 2000 was used for TCR repertoire sequencing. From the authors' description of their analysis: TRBV/TRBJ rearrangement plots, CDR3 size and DJ length profiles, and Simpson's diversity index were used to evaluate the repertoires. The most abundant DNA sequence in the deep sequencing data was taken as the immunodominant clone. CDR3 amino acid sequences were screened for sharing across subjects and compared with published repertoires and the VDJdb database. Using fastp trimming at Q25 and MiXCR clonotype assembly, TCRdb reanalyzed the public sequencing data and kept in-frame beta chains. Every distinct CDR3 protein forms one entry, paired with its most common genes and DNA. Here the V and J calls rest on TCRdb's processing, not on the authors' analysis. In all, the sample holds roughly 250,000 distinct CDR3 sequences, and about 44% of those were seen once. The top ten clonotypes cover 7% to 9.5% of the sample.

This TCR was sampled from a human donor with aplastic anemia. The rearrangement joined TRBV2 to TRBJ1-4, with 8 bases matching TRBD1. The sequenced sample consisted of sorted CD4+, CD8+, or CD8+CD57+ T cells (not recorded which) from PBMCs. The DNA is as follows: TGTGCCAGCAGTGAATGGTTGGACAGGGCAAAACTGTTTTTT. It specifies CASSEWLDRAKLFF.